Listed here are 23 T cell receptor beta chains from one sample, sequenced in a study of T-cell memory formation after mild COVID-19. TCRdb re-called the 5' RACE reads through MiXCR, storing one row per CDR3 protein. Among under 300,000 distinct CDR3 sequences, around 8% were seen once, and the ten largest hold 20% to 25%. Sequencing was performed on PBMCs or a T cell subset sorted from them (not recorded which). Receptor source: a man aged 18 to 30 who had mild COVID-19 (a few samples of this study predate the infection). Cell type and time point are not known.

There are a few counts of this clonotype. The chain links TRBV24-1 to TRBJ2-5; 8 nucleotides match TRBD1. From germline, CDR1 is KGHDR and CDR2 SFDVKD. This CDR3 has 14 residues. Losses at the gene ends were 4 bases for V and 4 bases for J; bases not matched to a gene: 4. The CDR3 loop reads CATSDPGGPETQYF. DNA of the CDR3: TGTGCCACCAGTGACCCAGGGGGCCCAGAGACCCAGTACTTC.

The chain couples TRBV6-5 to TRBJ2-2; 10 bases are shared with TRBD2. Germline-derived CDR1 and CDR2 are MNHEY and SVGAGI. The CDR3 has 17 residues. Trimming cost V 0 bases and J 6 bases; bases outside gene matches: 7. In DNA form, the CDR3 reads TGTGCCAGCAGTTACTCGCGAGCGGGGGGGCCATCCGGGGAGCTGTTTTTT. Amino acid sequence: CASSYSRAGGPSGELFF.

The chain uses TRBV28 and TRBJ2-2, with D possibly matching TRBD1 (6 bases). V lost 6 bases and J 5 bases, leaving 13 bases between the germline ends. Germline V CDR1 and CDR2: MDHEN, SYDVKM. The length of the CDR3 is 14 residues. CDR3 sequence (DNA): TGTGCCAGCAGCTCCGCGGACAGAACCGGGGAGCTGTTTTTT. Its translation is CASSSADRTGELFF.

The V gene is TRBV27, the J gene TRBJ2-7, with no clear D. V was shortened by 7 bases and J by 2 bases, with 15 bases between the two germline ends. This CDR3 contains 14 residues. The germline V gene encodes CDR1 MNHEY and CDR2 SMNVEV (reference sequence). The CDR3 spells CASTPGLIPYEQYV. CDR3 in DNA: TGTGCCAGCACCCCGGGTCTAATTCCCTACGAGCAGTACGTC.

This rearrangement joins TRBV4-1 to TRBJ1-1; D is perhaps TRBD1 (5 bases). The CDR3 has 14 residues. The V and J ends lost 2 bases and 2 bases respectively, with 9 bases between them. The germline V gene encodes CDR1 MGHRA and CDR2 YSYEKL. The CDR3 protein is CASSQTRVNTEAFF. In DNA form, the CDR3 reads TGCGCCAGCAGCCAAACCAGGGTAAACACTGAAGCTTTCTTT.

The rearrangement joins TRBV20-1 to TRBJ2-7, with a tentative D call TRBD1 (6 bases). V lost 5 bases to trimming and J lost 4 bases, with 15 bases between them. Germline V CDR1 and CDR2: DFQATT, SNEGSKA (reference sequence). The CDR3 loop spans 13 amino acids. In DNA, the CDR3 is TGCAGTGCTCAGGGGAAAGGTAAATACGAGCAGTACTTC. Its protein product is CSAQGKGKYEQYF.

This clonotype was counted a few times. This chain joins TRBV29-1 and TRBJ2-1; 11 positions agree with TRBD2. The CDR3 has 19 amino acids. Germline V gene data show CDR1 as SQVTM and CDR2 as ANQGSEA. V dropped 0 bases and J dropped 4; count of bases not matched to a gene: 14. As DNA, the CDR3 is TGCAGCGTTGAAGATCTGCCCGGATTAGCGGGGGGGCCTTACAATGAGCAGTTCTTC. Its translation: CSVEDLPGLAGGPYNEQFF.

This clonotype was counted between two and nine times. The J gene is TRBJ2-1, the V gene TRBV20-1; maybe TRBD1 (5 bases). Trimming removed 6 bases at V and 7 bases at J, with 16 bases between. The CDR3 covers 13 residues. CDR1 and CDR2 from the germline V gene are DFQATT and SNEGSKA (reference sequence). CDR3 DNA: TGCAGTGCACCTTCGCAGGGTTCGAATGAGCAGTTCTTC. It encodes CSAPSQGSNEQFF.

The rearrangement links TRBV11-2 to TRBJ2-7; 9 bases align to TRBD1. CDR1 is SGHAT, CDR2 FQNNGV, per germline. Trimming cost V 2 bases and J 6 bases; bases outside gene matches: 5. The CDR3 spans 14 residues. The CDR3 spells CASSLLGQGTEQYF. Here the CDR3 DNA reads TGTGCCAGCAGCTTACTAGGACAGGGGACCGAGCAGTACTTC.

Many counts were recorded for this clonotype. The V gene is TRBV9, the J gene TRBJ2-7; tentative D call: TRBD2 (7 bases). Germline V gene sequence: CDR1 SGDLS, CDR2 YYNGEE. CDR3 length: 14 residues. V gave up 1 base and J gave up 7 bases, with 15 bases separating them. CDR3 nucleotides: TGTGCCAGCAGCGTAAAGGCGGGGGCGGGTGAGCAGTACTTC. Amino acid sequence: CASSVKAGAGEQYF.

The sample holds a few counts of this clonotype. V and J are TRBV7-2 and TRBJ1-2; a weak D match, TRBD1 (5 bases). The length of the CDR3 is 16 residues. Looked up from germline, CDR1 is SGHTA and CDR2 is FQGNSA. Trimming stripped 3 bases from V and 0 bases from J, with 14 bases between. In DNA form, the CDR3 reads TGTGCCAGCAGCTTGGGACCCATTTTAGCTAACTATGGCTACACCTTC. This gives the protein CASSLGPILANYGYTF.

This clonotype occurred a few times. The V and J genes are TRBV23-1 and TRBJ2-7, with 12 bases that match TRBD2. TRBV23-1 is an ORF, and what it does is uncertain. The CDR3 is made up of 16 amino acids. The trim removed 2 bases at V and 5 bases at J, leaving 7 bases unmatched. CDR3 loop: CASSQRLAGDPHEQYF. The CDR3 DNA is TGCGCCAGCAGTCAACGACTAGCGGGGGACCCCCACGAGCAGTACTTC.

This clonotype showed up just a few times. The chain couples TRBV4-1 to TRBJ2-1; TRBD2 agrees at 8 bases. Trimming at V came to 0 bases and at J to 5 bases, leaving 9 bases not matched to a gene. The CDR3 runs to 17 residues. Germline loops: CDR1 MGHRA, CDR2 YSYEKL. The CDR3 nucleotides read TGCGCCAGCAGCCAAGATATGGGCGGGGGGCAAAACAATGAGCAGTTCTTC. Protein: CASSQDMGGGQNNEQFF.

This clonotype was seen a few times. The chain combines TRBV5-1 with TRBJ1-1, with 8 positions matching TRBD1. J lost 1 base, V lost 5 bases, and 7 bases had no gene match. The CDR3 length is 15 residues. Germline loops: CDR1 SGHRS, CDR2 YFSETQ. CDR3: CASRFGQGGNTEAFF. The DNA for the CDR3 is TGCGCCAGCAGGTTCGGACAGGGCGGGAACACTGAAGCTTTCTTT. The variable domain in full, completed from reference TRBV5-1 and TRBJ1-1, reads KAGVTQTPRYLIKTRGQQVTLSCSPISGHRSVSWYQQTPGQGLQFLFEYFSETQRNKGNFPGRFSGRQFSNSRSEMNVSTLELGDSALYLCASRFGQGGNTEAFFGQGTRLTVV.

The chain couples TRBV3-1 to TRBJ2-7, with D possibly being TRBD2 (6 bases). Per germline, CDR1 LGHDT and CDR2 YNNKEL (reference sequence). V gave up 3 bases and J gave up 3 bases, with 12 bases separating them. CDR3 length: 14 amino acids. The CDR3 loop is CASSQSWGDYEQYV. CDR3 nucleotides: TGTGCCAGCAGCCAGTCTTGGGGGGACTACGAGCAGTACGTC.

The chain links TRBV5-4 to TRBJ2-1; 7 bases agree with TRBD1. V lost 3 bases and J lost 4; bases outside the gene matches: 7. Germline assignment: CDR1 SGHNT and CDR2 YYREEE (reference sequence). The CDR3 has 15 residues. The CDR3 DNA reads TGTGCCAGCAGCTCCGGACAGGCCTCGTACAATGAGCAGTTCTTC. It specifies CASSSGQASYNEQFF.

The CDR3 reads CASSSGQLAKNIQYF. The DNA of the CDR3 is TGTGCCAGCAGTTCCGGACAGTTAGCCAAAAACATTCAGTACTTC. The chain employs TRBV28 and TRBJ2-4, with a weak D call TRBD1 (6 bases). V was clipped by 4 bases and J by 0 bases, with 10 bases between them. From germline, CDR1 is MDHEN and CDR2 SYDVKM. The CDR3 extends over 15 amino acids.

The chain couples TRBV2 to TRBJ1-2; no definite D call. This CDR3 is 14 amino acids long. V lost 4 bases and J 8 bases, leaving 17 bases between the germline ends. Germline CDR1 reads SNHLY; CDR2 reads FYNNEI. CDR3 residues: CASSVRKASGGYTF. The CDR3 region has the DNA TGTGCCAGCAGTGTCCGAAAGGCCTCGGGAGGCTACACCTTC.

The V gene is TRBV15, the J gene TRBJ2-1; D is ambiguous. Looked up from germline, CDR1 is LNHNV and CDR2 is YYDKDF (reference sequence). The CDR3 has 12 amino acids. V was shortened by 1 base and J by 3 bases, with 1 base between the two germline ends. The CDR3 is CATSRVYNEQFF. The CDR3 DNA reads TGTGCCACCAGCAGAGTCTACAATGAGCAGTTCTTC. Full variable domain (outside the CDR3, taken from reference TRBV15 and TRBJ2-1): DAMVIQNPRYQVTQFGKPVTLSCSQTLNHNVMYWYQQKSSQAPKLLFHYYDKDFNNEADTPDNFQSRRPNTSFCFLDIRSPGLGDTAMYLCATSRVYNEQFFGPGTRLTVL.

This clonotype has only a few counts. The gene calls are TRBV29-1 and TRBJ2-5; 9 bases match TRBD2. With 3 bases clipped from V and 4 bases from J, the junction kept 9 bases outside the gene matches. Germline values: CDR1 SQVTM, CDR2 ANQGSEA. The CDR3 runs to 15 residues. In DNA, the CDR3 is TGCAGCGTTGATGGGCTAGCGGGGTACGGAGAGACCCAGTACTTC. Residues: CSVDGLAGYGETQYF.

This chain joins TRBV12-3 or TRBV12-4 and TRBJ2-7; D is undetermined. The CDR3 totals 12 residues. V lost 1 base to trimming and J lost 7 bases, with 8 bases between them. The CDR3 nucleotides are TGTGCCAGCAGTTTAGGGGCCTGGGAGCAGTACGTC. This sequence encodes CASSLGAWEQYV.

This rearrangement joins TRBV12-3 or TRBV12-4 to TRBJ2-5; no clear D gene. This CDR3 is 13 amino acids long. V was trimmed by 3 bases and J by 1 base, leaving 6 bases between them. This chain's CDR3 is CASSLWAQETQYF. The CDR3 DNA sequence: TGTGCCAGCAGTTTGTGGGCCCAAGAGACCCAGTACTTC.

This clonotype was counted a few times. V gene TRBV11-2 combines with J gene TRBJ2-7; 7 nucleotides agree with TRBD1. The CDR3 totals 15 residues. V dropped 8 bases and J dropped 3; count of bases not matched to a gene: 13. In germline, CDR1 is SGHAT, CDR2 FQNNGV. CDR3 DNA sequence: TGTGCCAGCCGATCCCCGAGGGACAGACGCTACGAGCAGTACTTC. The encoded protein is CASRSPRDRRYEQYF.